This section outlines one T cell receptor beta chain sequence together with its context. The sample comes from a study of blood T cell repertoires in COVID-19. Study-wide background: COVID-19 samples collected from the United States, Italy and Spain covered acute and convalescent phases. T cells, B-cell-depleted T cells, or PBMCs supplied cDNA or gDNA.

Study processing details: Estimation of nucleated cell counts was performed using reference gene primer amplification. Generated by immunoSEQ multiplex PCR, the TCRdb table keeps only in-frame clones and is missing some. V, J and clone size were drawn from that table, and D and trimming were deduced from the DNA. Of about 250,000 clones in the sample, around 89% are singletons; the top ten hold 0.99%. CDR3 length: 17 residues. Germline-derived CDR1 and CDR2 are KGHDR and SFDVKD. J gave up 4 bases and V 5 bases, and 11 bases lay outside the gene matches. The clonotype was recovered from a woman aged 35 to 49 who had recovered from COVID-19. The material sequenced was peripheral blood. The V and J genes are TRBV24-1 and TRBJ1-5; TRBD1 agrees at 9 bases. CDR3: CATSAQAGTGRNQPQHF. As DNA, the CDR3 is TGTGCCACCAGTGCCCAAGCGGGGACAGGGCGTAATCAGCCCCAGCATTTT.